Listed here are 26 T cell receptor beta chains from one sample, sequenced in a study of T cells in narcolepsy (dated by TCRdb to 2016 to 2019). The library was obtained by the immunoSEQ multiplex PCR assay. TCRdb took over this immuneACCESS table, retaining in-frame rearrangements with V and J assigned. Such tables are incomplete; in checked studies, under half of the missing clones stem from an unresolved V gene, and the remainder is unexplained. In this sample the table shows roughly 30,000 clones, more than 65% of which occur a single time. The ten top clones hold approximately 2.2% of the sample. Source material: memory (CD45RA-) CD4+ T cells from blood. The cell subset or site label on this specimen signifies: memory T cells sorted ex vivo from peripheral blood. The receptors derive from a human donor in good health.

The chain uses TRBV10-1 and TRBJ2-7; 9 positions match TRBD2. CDR3 length equals 15 residues. Losses at the gene ends were 8 bases for V and 5 bases for J; bases not matched to a gene: 13. The germline CDR1 and CDR2 sequences are WNHNN and SYGVQD (reference sequence). The CDR3, as DNA: TGCGCCAGCTCCCCATTGGCGGGGGGGCCAAACGAGCAGTACTTC. Translating it yields CASSPLAGGPNEQYF.

This chain links TRBV7-8 with TRBJ1-2, with 7 bases matching TRBD1. CDR3 size: 16 residues. Germline V gene data show CDR1 as SGHVS and CDR2 as FQNEAQ. V dropped 5 bases and J dropped 4; count of bases not matched to a gene: 13. This CDR3 is CASSPRYPGQLYGYTF. CDR3 DNA sequence: TGTGCCAGCAGCCCAAGGTACCCGGGACAGCTCTATGGCTACACCTTC.

The V call is TRBV5-6, the J call TRBJ2-3, with D possibly TRBD2 on 5 matching bases. Looked up from germline, CDR1 is SGHDT and CDR2 is YYEEEE. V lost 7 bases and J 4 bases, leaving 16 bases between the germline ends. The CDR3 runs 14 residues. CDR3 sequence reads: CASFQTGMADTQYF. The CDR3 region has the DNA TGTGCCAGCTTCCAGACGGGGATGGCAGATACGCAGTATTTT.

The chain couples TRBV11-2 to TRBJ1-2; 7 nucleotides align to TRBD1. Looked up from germline, CDR1 is SGHAT and CDR2 is FQNNGV. After removal of 5 bases from V and 8 bases from J, the junction contained 11 bases not matched to a gene. The CDR3 is 14 amino acids. CDR3 sequence: CASSLTGEGYGYTF. In DNA form, the CDR3 reads TGTGCCAGCAGCCTAACAGGGGAGGGATACGGCTACACCTTC.

The count of this clone is one. This CDR3 is also generated by other DNA sequences in the sample. This chain uses TRBV2 with TRBJ1-4; D perhaps matches TRBD1 (5 bases). This CDR3 contains 17 residues. V dropped 6 bases and J dropped 3 bases, with 20 bases sitting between them. Germline loops: CDR1 SNHLY, CDR2 FYNNEI. In DNA, the CDR3 is TGTGCCAGCAGCCGCTCGGAGCCAGGGTTCGCTAATGAAAAACTGTTTTTT. Translation gives CASSRSEPGFANEKLFF.

This rearrangement joins TRBV10-2 to TRBJ1-6; D not resolved. The CDR3 has 13 residues. The ends were cut back, 8 bases at V and 5 bases at J, with 10 bases in the middle. Germline V CDR1 and CDR2: WSHSY, SAAADI. This CDR3 is CASRANDNSPLHF. In DNA form, the CDR3 reads TGCGCCAGCCGGGCGAATGATAATTCACCCCTCCACTTT.

V gene TRBV5-4 combines with J gene TRBJ1-4, with a tentative D call TRBD1 (5 bases). Germline V gives CDR1 SGHNT, CDR2 YYREEE (reference sequence). The V end lost 0 bases, the J end lost 1 base, and 7 bases lay between the germline ends. The CDR3 extends over 15 amino acids. CDR3 sequence: CASSLGGVTNEKLFF. The DNA of the CDR3 is TGTGCCAGCAGCTTGGGAGGGGTAACTAATGAAAAACTGTTTTTT.

The J gene is TRBJ2-3, the V gene TRBV30; 8 nucleotides align to TRBD1. J lost 2 bases, V lost 4 bases, and 2 bases had no gene match. Per germline, CDR1 GTSNPN and CDR2 SVGIG (reference sequence). CDR3 size: 13 residues. CDR3 sequence (DNA): TGTGCCTGGAACAGGGGGGCCACAGATACGCAGTATTTT. Encoded protein: CAWNRGATDTQYF.

A word on this clone: At the DNA level, this CDR3 is encoded by other sequences in the same sample as well. The rearrangement uses TRBV9 and TRBJ1-2; D remains unclear. This CDR3 comprises 13 residues. V was trimmed by 0 bases and J by 4 bases, leaving 7 bases between them. Germline loops: CDR1 SGDLS, CDR2 YYNGEE. CDR3 coding DNA: TGTGCCAGCAGCGTAGGGGGATCCTATGGCTACACCTTC. Its translation: CASSVGGSYGYTF.

On this clone: The junction and the germline gene differ at one end; a read error may be behind it. V usage is TRBV9 and J usage is TRBJ2-1, with TRBD2 as a possible D gene (6 bases). This CDR3 is 13 amino acids long. CDR1 is SGDLS and CDR2 is YYNGEE in the germline V gene. CDR3 protein: CVSSVGGSDEQFF. The CDR3 DNA reads TGTGTCAGCAGCGTAGGAGGGAGCGATGAGCAGTTCTTC.

V gene TRBV4-1 combines with J gene TRBJ2-1; 7 positions agree with TRBD1. This CDR3 contains 16 residues. The ends lost 3 bases at V and 4 bases at J; junction bases unmatched: 9. The V gene's germline CDR1 is MGHRA and CDR2 YSYEKL. The CDR3 nucleotides read TGCGCCAGCAGCCAGACCCGGGACAGTGGTTACAATGAGCAGTTCTTC. This codes for CASSQTRDSGYNEQFF.

This chain uses TRBV19 with TRBJ1-5; no clear D. The V end was cut by 2 bases, the J end by 1 base, with 15 bases between. Germline loops: CDR1 LNHDA, CDR2 SQIVND (reference sequence). The CDR3 has 17 amino acids. The CDR3 spells CASSISRTPSSNQPQHF. The DNA of the CDR3 is TGTGCCAGTAGTATATCGCGGACGCCCTCAAGCAATCAGCCCCAGCATTTT.

The gene calls are TRBV28 and TRBJ2-3, with 8 bases lining up with TRBD2. Per the germline V gene, CDR1 is MDHEN and CDR2 is SYDVKM. With V trimmed by 6 bases and J by 1 base, 3 bases remained unmatched. The CDR3 contains 14 residues. As DNA, the CDR3 is TGTGCCAGCAGCCTGACTAGCGGCACAGATACGCAGTATTTT. It is translated as CASSLTSGTDTQYF.

The table lists this clone with a few counts. V usage is TRBV7-2 and J usage is TRBJ2-7, with 9 nucleotides matching TRBD2. The germline V gene has CDR1 SGHTA and CDR2 FQGNSA. This CDR3 is built from 15 residues. V lost 7 bases, J lost 4 bases, and 11 bases stayed unmatched. CDR3: CASMAFPSGRYEQYF. The CDR3, as DNA: TGTGCCAGCATGGCTTTTCCCAGCGGGAGGTACGAGCAGTACTTC.

This clone appeared a single time. The chain combines TRBV5-1 with TRBJ1-1, with D possibly TRBD1 on 5 matching bases. This CDR3 is 15 amino acids long. Germline CDR1 SGHRS, CDR2 YFSETQ. Trimming cost V 2 bases and J 5 bases, with 16 bases left between them. The CDR3 region is CASSFVTGGETEAFF. CDR3 sequence (DNA): TGCGCCAGCAGCTTTGTAACAGGTGGTGAGACTGAAGCTTTCTTT.

The V call is TRBV19, the J call TRBJ1-2; 7 nucleotides agree with TRBD1. Per germline, CDR1 LNHDA and CDR2 SQIVND (reference sequence). This CDR3 is built from 14 residues. The junction had 5 bases not matched to a gene; V was cut back by 7 bases and J by 0 bases. The CDR3 spells CASIPGTANYGYTF. In nucleotides, the CDR3 is TGTGCCAGTATTCCCGGGACAGCTAACTATGGCTACACCTTC.

The CDR3 bases are TGTGCCAGCAGCTTAAACGTAGCGGGTAGCTCCTACAATGAGCAGTTCTTC. The encoded protein is CASSLNVAGSSYNEQFF. The chain recombines TRBV7-6 with TRBJ2-1; 7 positions agree with TRBD2. The CDR3 is made up of 17 amino acids. Germline-derived CDR1 and CDR2 are SGHVS and FNYEAQ. With 2 bases clipped from V and 0 bases from J, the junction kept 7 bases outside the gene matches.

The V and J genes are TRBV30 and TRBJ2-4; weak D call: TRBD1 (5 bases). Germline CDR1 reads GTSNPN; CDR2 reads SVGIG (reference sequence). The length of the CDR3 is 13 residues. V was cut by 4 bases and J by 9 bases, with 16 bases left in between. The CDR3 spells CAWTRQGRSIQYF. CDR3 DNA: TGTGCCTGGACCAGGCAGGGCAGGAGCATTCAGTACTTC.

This clone was seen more than once but under ten times. The chain couples TRBV4-1 to TRBJ1-2, with TRBD1 matching over 8 bases. Germline V gives CDR1 MGHRA, CDR2 YSYEKL. The length of the CDR3 is 14 residues. Trimming removed 0 bases from V and 4 bases from J; junction bases left unmatched: 1. DNA for the CDR3: TGCGCCAGCAGCCAAGAGGACAGGGTCTATGGCTACACCTTC. Translation gives CASSQEDRVYGYTF.

The V and J genes are TRBV23-1 and TRBJ2-2, with D tentatively TRBD1 or TRBD2 (5 bases each). TRBV23-1 is an ORF; its function is uncertain. The CDR3 sequence is 12 residues long. CDR3 sequence reads: CVGVGEHGELFF. The CDR3 DNA reads as TGCGTAGGGGTGGGGGAGCACGGGGAGCTGTTTTTT.

The chain joins TRBV5-6 to TRBJ2-1; D is unresolved. This CDR3 comprises 16 residues. Germline lookup yields CDR1 SGHDT and CDR2 YYEEEE. Between the trimmed V and J ends, which lost 0 bases and 2 bases, there was a span of 12 bases. Here the CDR3 DNA reads TGTGCCAGCAGCTTGGAGGCCCCGAGGACCTACAATGAGCAGTTCTTC. Its protein product is CASSLEAPRTYNEQFF.

V is TRBV15 and J is TRBJ1-3; D is perhaps TRBD1 (5 bases). This CDR3 region has 16 residues. CDR1 is LNHNV, CDR2 YYDKDF, per germline (reference sequence). V lost 4 bases, J lost 0 bases, and 13 bases lay in between. The CDR3 reads CATSKGQERSGNTIYF. The CDR3 coding sequence is TGTGCCACCAGCAAGGGGCAGGAACGCTCTGGAAACACCATATATTTT.

The chain combines TRBV20-1 with TRBJ2-6; no firm D call. Germline V gene sequence: CDR1 DFQATT, CDR2 SNEGSKA (reference sequence). The CDR3 covers 11 residues. Deletions cut 4 bases from V and 4 bases from J, with 2 bases between. CDR3 amino acids: CSAMGANVLTF. CDR3 sequence (DNA): TGCAGTGCTATGGGGGCCAACGTCCTGACTTTC.

This clone occurred a few times. The CDR3 protein is CASSPTPGQGVGGTGELFF. The DNA for the CDR3 is TGCGCCAGCAGCCCGACCCCGGGACAGGGGGTAGGAGGCACCGGGGAGCTGTTTTTT. The chain couples TRBV5-1 to TRBJ2-2, with TRBD1 matching over 11 bases. V trimming: 4 bases; J trimming: 4 bases; junction bases outside the gene matches: 15. The germline CDR1 and CDR2 sequences are SGHRS and YFSETQ. CDR3 size: 19 residues.

The chain joins TRBV11-2 to TRBJ1-6; D not certain. The length of the CDR3 is 14 residues. Trimming left V 5 bases short and J 7 bases short, with 12 bases between. Germline assignment: CDR1 SGHAT and CDR2 FQNNGV. The CDR3 bases are TGTGCCAGCAGCCTCCGGACGGGAAATTCACCCCTCCACTTT. It encodes CASSLRTGNSPLHF.

As DNA, the CDR3 is TGTGCCAGCAGCCTTTCCGGGACAGGGAATGAAAAACTGTTTTTT. This codes for CASSLSGTGNEKLFF. The rearrangement links TRBV4-2 to TRBJ1-4, with 9 bases that match TRBD1. Germline V gene data show CDR1 as LGHNA and CDR2 as YNFKEQ. This CDR3 is built from 15 residues. Losses at the gene ends were 4 bases for V and 5 bases for J; bases not matched to a gene: 5.